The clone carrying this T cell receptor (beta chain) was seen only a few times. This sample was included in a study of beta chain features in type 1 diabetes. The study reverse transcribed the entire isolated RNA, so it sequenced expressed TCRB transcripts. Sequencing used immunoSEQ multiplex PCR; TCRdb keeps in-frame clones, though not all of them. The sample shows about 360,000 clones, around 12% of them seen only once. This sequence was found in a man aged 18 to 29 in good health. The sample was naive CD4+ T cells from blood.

The CDR3: CATSSSYGEVNQPQHF. CDR3 DNA sequence: TGTGCCACCAGCAGTTCCTACGGGGAGGTCAATCAGCCCCAGCATTTT. V usage is TRBV15 and J usage is TRBJ1-5; D call uncertain. Trimming left V 3 bases short and J 3 bases short, with 15 bases between. The CDR3 contains 16 residues. CDR1 is LNHNV and CDR2 is YYDKDF in the germline V gene (reference sequence).